These T cell receptor beta chains were read from a single sample in a study of blood T cell repertoires in COVID-19. The assay was immunoSEQ multiplex PCR, and TCRdb's table has in-frame clones only and misses some. The sample records roughly 160,000 clones, around nine tenths being singletons. Input material: peripheral blood. The receptors shown here come from a man aged 55 to 69 with COVID-19, enrolled during active disease. Each CDR3 is given with its conserved first and last residue. Fields, in order: clone size, V gene, D gene, J gene, CDR3 DNA, CDR3 protein. A D gene is named only where the DNA matches it firmly. Size is stated for part of the rows, as once, few or many counts, or as a class when the clone is expanded.

clone_size: NA; v_call: TRBV5-1; d_call: TRBD1; j_call: TRBJ1-2; cdr3_nt: TGCGCCAGCAGCGGGGACAGGGGGCTCTATGGCTACACCTTC; cdr3_aa: CASSGDRGLYGYTF
clone_size: NA; v_call: TRBV23-1; d_call: TRBD1; j_call: TRBJ1-3; cdr3_nt: TGCGCCAGCAGTAACAGGGGGCAGGGGCGTGACCGGGCCATATATTTT; cdr3_aa: CASSNRGQGRDRAIYF
clone_size: NA; v_call: TRBV5-1; d_call: TRBD1; j_call: TRBJ1-6; cdr3_nt: TGCGCCAGCAGCTTGGCTTCAGGGGGTACGAGCTCCTATAATTCACCCCTCCACTTT; cdr3_aa: CASSLASGGTSSYNSPLHF
clone_size: once; v_call: TRBV18; d_call: NA; j_call: TRBJ1-4; cdr3_nt: TGTGCCAGCTCACAACAGACAACTAATGAAAAACTGTTTTTT; cdr3_aa: CASSQQTTNEKLFF
clone_size: NA; v_call: TRBV3-1/TRBV3-2; d_call: TRBD1; j_call: TRBJ1-1; cdr3_nt: TGTGCCAGCAGCCAAGATCGAGGGACAGGGAGCACTGAAGCTTTCTTT; cdr3_aa: CASSQDRGTGSTEAFF
clone_size: NA; v_call: TRBV6-5; d_call: NA; j_call: TRBJ1-3; cdr3_nt: TGTGCCAGCAGTAGCAGGGGACCTGGAAACACCATATATTTT; cdr3_aa: CASSSRGPGNTIYF
clone_size: NA; v_call: TRBV7-3; d_call: TRBD2; j_call: TRBJ2-5; cdr3_nt: TGTGCCAGCAGCTTAGGCCCGGGGGGAGGTCAAGAGACCCAGTACTTC; cdr3_aa: CASSLGPGGGQETQYF
clone_size: NA; v_call: TRBV5-1; d_call: NA; j_call: TRBJ2-7; cdr3_nt: TGCGCCAGCAGCCCCCAGACAGGACCTTCCTACGAGCAGTACTTC; cdr3_aa: CASSPQTGPSYEQYF
clone_size: NA; v_call: TRBV18; d_call: NA; j_call: TRBJ2-3; cdr3_nt: TGTGCCAGCTCACCAACAGCCGGGAATACGCAGTATTTT; cdr3_aa: CASSPTAGNTQYF
clone_size: NA; v_call: TRBV7-6; d_call: NA; j_call: TRBJ2-7; cdr3_nt: TGTGCCAGCAGCTCCCAGGACTTGCCATCCTACGAGCAGTACTTC; cdr3_aa: CASSSQDLPSYEQYF
clone_size: NA; v_call: TRBV19; d_call: TRBD1; j_call: TRBJ1-4; cdr3_nt: TGTGCCAGTAGTTTGGAACAGGGGGCGGGAAAACTGTTTTTT; cdr3_aa: CASSLEQGAGKLFF
clone_size: NA; v_call: TRBV18; d_call: NA; j_call: TRBJ1-2; cdr3_nt: TGTGCCAGCTCACCAGGTTCAGGCTCCTATGGCTACACCTTC; cdr3_aa: CASSPGSGSYGYTF
clone_size: NA; v_call: TRBV15; d_call: NA; j_call: TRBJ1-1; cdr3_nt: TGTGCCACCAGCAGAGATCCCGGTGGAGGTGAAGCTTTCTTT; cdr3_aa: CATSRDPGGGEAFF
clone_size: NA; v_call: TRBV7-9; d_call: TRBD1; j_call: TRBJ1-1; cdr3_nt: TGTGCCAGCAGCTTAGCTGGGACAGGGCACCCGGGGGCCACTGAAGCTTTCTTT; cdr3_aa: CASSLAGTGHPGATEAFF
clone_size: NA; v_call: TRBV3-1/TRBV3-2; d_call: TRBD1; j_call: TRBJ2-7; cdr3_nt: TGTGCCAGCAGCCAGGGCCCGGGACAGGGGGTGAGCTCCTACGAGCAGTACTTC; cdr3_aa: CASSQGPGQGVSSYEQYF
clone_size: NA; v_call: TRBV7-2; d_call: TRBD1; j_call: TRBJ1-1; cdr3_nt: TGTGCCAGCAGCCCCGAAGGGACAGTTGGGGTCACTGAAGCTTTCTTT; cdr3_aa: CASSPEGTVGVTEAFF
clone_size: NA; v_call: TRBV30; d_call: TRBD1; j_call: TRBJ1-3; cdr3_nt: TGTGCCTGGAGACGGGACAGCCGAAACACCATATATTTT; cdr3_aa: CAWRRDSRNTIYF
clone_size: NA; v_call: TRBV15; d_call: TRBD1; j_call: TRBJ2-7; cdr3_nt: TGTGCCACCAGCAGACCCGACAGGGGTATCTACGAGCAGTACTTC; cdr3_aa: CATSRPDRGIYEQYF
clone_size: NA; v_call: TRBV19; d_call: NA; j_call: TRBJ2-1; cdr3_nt: TGTGCCAGTAGTAGGCTAGCCGGGTATGAGCAGTTCTTC; cdr3_aa: CASSRLAGYEQFF
clone_size: NA; v_call: TRBV19; d_call: NA; j_call: TRBJ2-5; cdr3_nt: TGTGCCAGTAGTATAGATCTGTACAGACAAGAGACCCAGTACTTC; cdr3_aa: CASSIDLYRQETQYF
clone_size: NA; v_call: TRBV9; d_call: NA; j_call: TRBJ1-1; cdr3_nt: TGTGCCAGCAGTGTAGAAGGGGTCAACACTGAAGCTTTCTTT; cdr3_aa: CASSVEGVNTEAFF
clone_size: NA; v_call: TRBV5-5; d_call: NA; j_call: TRBJ2-7; cdr3_nt: TGTGCCAGCAGCTTTTACTTCCGGACAGCAGGAGACGAGCAGTACTTC; cdr3_aa: CASSFYFRTAGDEQYF
clone_size: NA; v_call: TRBV7-9; d_call: NA; j_call: TRBJ1-1; cdr3_nt: TGTGCCAGCAGCACCCAGGGGAACACTGAAGCTTTCTTT; cdr3_aa: CASSTQGNTEAFF
clone_size: NA; v_call: TRBV19; d_call: NA; j_call: TRBJ1-5; cdr3_nt: TGTGCCAGTAAGTCAGATAGCAATCAGCCCCAGCATTTT; cdr3_aa: CASKSDSNQPQHF
clone_size: NA; v_call: TRBV5-1; d_call: NA; j_call: TRBJ2-2; cdr3_nt: TGCGCCAGCAGCGTCCGAGGTAACGGGGAGCTGTTTTTT; cdr3_aa: CASSVRGNGELFF
clone_size: NA; v_call: TRBV10-3; d_call: TRBD2; j_call: TRBJ2-3; cdr3_nt: TGTGCCACCGGGACTAGCGGGAAGTTAGATACGCAGTATTTT; cdr3_aa: CATGTSGKLDTQYF
clone_size: NA; v_call: TRBV7-3; d_call: NA; j_call: TRBJ1-1; cdr3_nt: TGTGCCAGCAGCTTAATTCAGGGTGGGGGCAACACTGAAGCTTTCTTT; cdr3_aa: CASSLIQGGGNTEAFF
clone_size: NA; v_call: TRBV2; d_call: NA; j_call: TRBJ1-2; cdr3_nt: TGTGCCAGCAGCGACAGGTATGGCTACACCTTC; cdr3_aa: CASSDRYGYTF
clone_size: NA; v_call: TRBV7-9; d_call: NA; j_call: TRBJ2-6; cdr3_nt: TGTGCCAGCAGCTTAGCGCCCCAGGGCCACCCCTCTGGGGCCAACGTCCTGACTTTC; cdr3_aa: CASSLAPQGHPSGANVLTF
clone_size: few; v_call: TRBV6-5; d_call: TRBD2; j_call: TRBJ2-5; cdr3_nt: TGTGCCAGCAGAAAGGGGCGGGGGGGCGGTAAGACCCAGTACTTC; cdr3_aa: CASRKGRGGGKTQYF
clone_size: once; v_call: TRBV4-2; d_call: NA; j_call: TRBJ1-1; cdr3_nt: TGTGCCAGCAGCCAGAGCTACAGGGAGAACACTGAAGCTTTCTTT; cdr3_aa: CASSQSYRENTEAFF
clone_size: once; v_call: TRBV6-5; d_call: NA; j_call: TRBJ1-4; cdr3_nt: TGTGCCAGCAGTTACTCAACACGTACCAATGAAAAACTGTTTTTT; cdr3_aa: CASSYSTRTNEKLFF
clone_size: once; v_call: TRBV6-2/TRBV6-3; d_call: TRBD1; j_call: TRBJ1-6; cdr3_nt: TGTGCCAGCAGTACGCGGACAGGGAGGGTTGGGGATTCACCCCTCCACTTT; cdr3_aa: CASSTRTGRVGDSPLHF
clone_size: NA; v_call: TRBV11-2; d_call: NA; j_call: TRBJ1-1; cdr3_nt: TGTGCCAGCAGCTTAGTGACCGGACAGAGGAACACTGAAGCTTTCTTT; cdr3_aa: CASSLVTGQRNTEAFF
clone_size: NA; v_call: TRBV19; d_call: NA; j_call: TRBJ2-1; cdr3_nt: TGTGCCAGTAGTATAGCTGCGGGGACCTACAATGAGCAGTTCTTC; cdr3_aa: CASSIAAGTYNEQFF
clone_size: NA; v_call: TRBV5-4; d_call: TRBD1; j_call: TRBJ1-2; cdr3_nt: TGTGCCAGCAGCACGGGACAGTCTAACTATGGCTACACCTTC; cdr3_aa: CASSTGQSNYGYTF
clone_size: NA; v_call: TRBV21-1; d_call: NA; j_call: TRBJ2-4; cdr3_nt: TGTGCCAGCGGCCTGGGGACAGGAGGGGGACTAGCCAAAAACATTCAGTACTTC; cdr3_aa: CASGLGTGGGLAKNIQYF
clone_size: few; v_call: TRBV9; d_call: TRBD2; j_call: TRBJ2-1; cdr3_nt: TGTGCCAGCAGCGTAATGCCGGGGGAGGGCTACAATGAGCAGTTCTTC; cdr3_aa: CASSVMPGEGYNEQFF
clone_size: NA; v_call: TRBV11-3; d_call: NA; j_call: TRBJ2-5; cdr3_nt: TGTGCCAGCAGCGAAGGCGGGAGCAGGGGAGAGACCCAGTACTTC; cdr3_aa: CASSEGGSRGETQYF
clone_size: NA; v_call: TRBV28; d_call: NA; j_call: TRBJ1-4; cdr3_nt: TGTGCCAGCAGTTATATCACAGGGAATGAAAAACTGTTTTTT; cdr3_aa: CASSYITGNEKLFF
clone_size: NA; v_call: TRBV30; d_call: TRBD1; j_call: TRBJ1-1; cdr3_nt: TGTGCCTGGAGTCCCACACAGGGGAGGACTGAAGCTTTCTTT; cdr3_aa: CAWSPTQGRTEAFF
clone_size: few; v_call: TRBV7-9; d_call: NA; j_call: TRBJ1-2; cdr3_nt: TGTGCCAGCAGCCCACAGGGATGGGACATCTATGGCTACACCTTC; cdr3_aa: CASSPQGWDIYGYTF
clone_size: NA; v_call: TRBV25-1; d_call: NA; j_call: TRBJ1-2; cdr3_nt: TGTGCCAGCAGACCTCCAGGGAACTATGGCTACACCTTC; cdr3_aa: CASRPPGNYGYTF
clone_size: NA; v_call: TRBV5-5; d_call: TRBD1; j_call: TRBJ1-6; cdr3_nt: TGTGCCAGCAACGAGGACGGGACAGGGGATTCACCCCTCCACTTT; cdr3_aa: CASNEDGTGDSPLHF